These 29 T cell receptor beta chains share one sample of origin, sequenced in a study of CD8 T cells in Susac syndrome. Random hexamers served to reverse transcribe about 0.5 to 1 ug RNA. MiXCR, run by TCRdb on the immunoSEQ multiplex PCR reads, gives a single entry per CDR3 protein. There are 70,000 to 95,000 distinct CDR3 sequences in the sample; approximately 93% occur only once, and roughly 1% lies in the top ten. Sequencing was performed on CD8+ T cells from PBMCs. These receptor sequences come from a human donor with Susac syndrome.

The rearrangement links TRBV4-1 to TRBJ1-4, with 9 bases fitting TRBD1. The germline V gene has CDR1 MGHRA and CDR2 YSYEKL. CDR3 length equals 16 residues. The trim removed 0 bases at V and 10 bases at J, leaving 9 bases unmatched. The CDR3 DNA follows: TGCGCCAGCAGCCAAGACCCGACAGGGGGGGGTGTAAAACTGTTTTTT. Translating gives CASSQDPTGGGVKLFF.

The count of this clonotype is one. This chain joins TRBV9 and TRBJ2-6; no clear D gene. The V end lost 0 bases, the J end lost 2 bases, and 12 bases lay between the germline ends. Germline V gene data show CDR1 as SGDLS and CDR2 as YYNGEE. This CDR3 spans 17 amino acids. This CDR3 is CASSVAKETAGANVLTF. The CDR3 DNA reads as TGTGCCAGCAGCGTAGCTAAAGAAACGGCTGGGGCCAACGTCCTGACTTTC.

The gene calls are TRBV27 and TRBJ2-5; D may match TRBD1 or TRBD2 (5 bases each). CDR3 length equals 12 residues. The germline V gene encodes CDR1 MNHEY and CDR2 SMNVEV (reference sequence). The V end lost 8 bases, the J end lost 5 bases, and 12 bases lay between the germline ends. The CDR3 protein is CASFNWGETQYF. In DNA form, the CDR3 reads TGTGCCAGCTTCAACTGGGGGGAGACCCAGTACTTC.

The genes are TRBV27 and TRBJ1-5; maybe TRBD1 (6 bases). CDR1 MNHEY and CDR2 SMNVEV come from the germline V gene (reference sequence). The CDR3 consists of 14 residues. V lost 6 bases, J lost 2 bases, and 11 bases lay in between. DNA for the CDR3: TGTGCCAGCAGCCCGAGACAGGGCAATCAGCCCCAGCATTTT. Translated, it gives CASSPRQGNQPQHF.

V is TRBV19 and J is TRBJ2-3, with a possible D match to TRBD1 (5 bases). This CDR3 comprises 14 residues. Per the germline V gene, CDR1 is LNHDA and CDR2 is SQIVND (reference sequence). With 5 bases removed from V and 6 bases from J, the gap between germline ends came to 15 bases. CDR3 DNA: TGTGCCAGTAGTTCTCAGGGCCCCCCTGATACGCAGTATTTT. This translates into CASSSQGPPDTQYF.

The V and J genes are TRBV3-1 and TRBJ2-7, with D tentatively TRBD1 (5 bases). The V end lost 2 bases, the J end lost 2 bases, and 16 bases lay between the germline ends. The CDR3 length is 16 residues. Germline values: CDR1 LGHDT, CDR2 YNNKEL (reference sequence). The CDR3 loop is CASSQSADRPAYEQYF. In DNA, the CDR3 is TGTGCCAGCAGCCAATCCGCTGACAGACCGGCCTACGAGCAGTACTTC.

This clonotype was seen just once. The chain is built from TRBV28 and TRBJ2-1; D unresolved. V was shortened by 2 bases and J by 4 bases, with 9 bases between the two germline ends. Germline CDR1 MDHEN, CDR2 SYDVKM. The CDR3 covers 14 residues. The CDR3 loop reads CASSLIGKYNEQFF. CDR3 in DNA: TGTGCCAGCAGTTTAATCGGCAAGTACAATGAGCAGTTCTTC.

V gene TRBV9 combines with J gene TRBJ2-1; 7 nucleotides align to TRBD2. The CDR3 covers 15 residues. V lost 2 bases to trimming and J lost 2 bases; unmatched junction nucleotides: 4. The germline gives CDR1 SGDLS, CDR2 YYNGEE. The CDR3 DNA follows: TGTGCCAGCAGCGTGGGCGGGAGTACCTACAATGAGCAGTTCTTC. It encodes CASSVGGSTYNEQFF. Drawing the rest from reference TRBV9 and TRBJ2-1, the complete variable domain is DSGVTQTPKHLITATGQRVTLRCSPRSGDLSVYWYQQSLDQGLQFLIQYYNGEERAKGNILERFSAQQFPDLHSELNLSSLELGDSALYFCASSVGGSTYNEQFFGPGTRLTVL.

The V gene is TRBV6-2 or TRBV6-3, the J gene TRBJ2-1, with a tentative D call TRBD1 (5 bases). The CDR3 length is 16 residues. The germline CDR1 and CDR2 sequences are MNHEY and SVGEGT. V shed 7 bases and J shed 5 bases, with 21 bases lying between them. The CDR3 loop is CASISQQENYDNEQFF. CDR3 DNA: TGTGCCAGCATTTCCCAACAGGAAAATTACGACAATGAGCAGTTCTTC.

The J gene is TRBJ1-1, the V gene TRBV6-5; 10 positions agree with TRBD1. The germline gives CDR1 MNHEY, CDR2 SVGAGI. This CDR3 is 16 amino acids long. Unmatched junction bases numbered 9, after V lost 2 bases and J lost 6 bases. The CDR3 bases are TGTGCCAGCAGTTACCCGGGACAGGGGCCCATTCCTGAAGCTTTCTTT. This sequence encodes CASSYPGQGPIPEAFF.

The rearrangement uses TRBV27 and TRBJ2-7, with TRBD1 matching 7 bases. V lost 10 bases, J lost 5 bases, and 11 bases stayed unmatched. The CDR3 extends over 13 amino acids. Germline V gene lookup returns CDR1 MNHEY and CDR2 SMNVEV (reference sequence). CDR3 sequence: CATAVTGRHEQYF. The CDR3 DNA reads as TGTGCCACCGCGGTGACAGGGAGACACGAGCAGTACTTC.

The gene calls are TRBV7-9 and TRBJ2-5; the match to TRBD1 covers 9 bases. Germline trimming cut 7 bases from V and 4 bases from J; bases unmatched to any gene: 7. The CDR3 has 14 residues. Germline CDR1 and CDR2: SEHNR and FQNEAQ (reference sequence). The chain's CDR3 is CASTPGQGAETQYF. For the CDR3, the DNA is TGTGCCAGCACCCCGGGACAGGGAGCAGAGACCCAGTACTTC.

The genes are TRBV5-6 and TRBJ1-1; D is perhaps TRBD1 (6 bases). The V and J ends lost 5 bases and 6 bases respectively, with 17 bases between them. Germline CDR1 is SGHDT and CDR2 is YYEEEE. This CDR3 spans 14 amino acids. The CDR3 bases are TGTGCCAGCAGTTTACAGGGCTTGCCATCTGAAGCTTTCTTT. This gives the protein CASSLQGLPSEAFF. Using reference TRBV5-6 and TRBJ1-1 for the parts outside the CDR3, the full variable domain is DAGVTQSPTHLIKTRGQQVTLRCSPKSGHDTVSWYQQALGQGPQFIFQYYEEEERQRGNFPDRFSGHQFPNYSSELNVNALLLGDSALYLCASSLQGLPSEAFFGQGTRLTVV.

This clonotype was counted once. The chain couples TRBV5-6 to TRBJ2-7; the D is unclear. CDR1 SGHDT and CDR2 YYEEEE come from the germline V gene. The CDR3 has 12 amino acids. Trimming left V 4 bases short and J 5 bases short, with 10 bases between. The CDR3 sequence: CASSEGPDEQYF. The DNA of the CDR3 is TGTGCCAGCAGCGAAGGGCCAGACGAGCAGTACTTC.

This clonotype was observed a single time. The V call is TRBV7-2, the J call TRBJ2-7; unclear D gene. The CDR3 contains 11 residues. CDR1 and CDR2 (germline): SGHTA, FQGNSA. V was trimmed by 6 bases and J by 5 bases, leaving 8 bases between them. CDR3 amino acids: CASSPSDEQYF. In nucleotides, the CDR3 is TGTGCCAGCAGTCCGTCAGACGAGCAGTACTTC.

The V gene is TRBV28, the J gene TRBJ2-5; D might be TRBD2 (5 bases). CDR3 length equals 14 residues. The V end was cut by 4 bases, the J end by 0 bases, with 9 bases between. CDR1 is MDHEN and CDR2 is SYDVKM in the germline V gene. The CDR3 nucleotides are TGTGCCAGCAGTTGGTCGGAGGACCAAGAGACCCAGTACTTC. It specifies CASSWSEDQETQYF.

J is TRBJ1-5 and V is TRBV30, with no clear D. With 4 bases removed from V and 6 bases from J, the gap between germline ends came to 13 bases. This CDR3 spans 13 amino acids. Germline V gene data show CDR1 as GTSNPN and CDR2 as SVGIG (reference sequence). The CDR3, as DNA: TGTGCCTGGAATCCTTCGGGTGGTCAGCCCCAGCATTTT. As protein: CAWNPSGGQPQHF.

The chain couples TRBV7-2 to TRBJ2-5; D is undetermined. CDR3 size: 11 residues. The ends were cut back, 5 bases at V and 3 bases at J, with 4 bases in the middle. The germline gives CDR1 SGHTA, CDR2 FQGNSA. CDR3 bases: TGTGCCAGCAGCATTAAAGAGACCCAGTACTTC. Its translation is CASSIKETQYF.

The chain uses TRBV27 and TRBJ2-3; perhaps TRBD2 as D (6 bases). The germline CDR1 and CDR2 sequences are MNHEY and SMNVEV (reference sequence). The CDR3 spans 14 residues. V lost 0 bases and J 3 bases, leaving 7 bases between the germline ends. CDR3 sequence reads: CASSLSAGTDTQYF. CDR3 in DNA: TGTGCCAGCAGTTTATCGGCGGGGACAGATACGCAGTATTTT.

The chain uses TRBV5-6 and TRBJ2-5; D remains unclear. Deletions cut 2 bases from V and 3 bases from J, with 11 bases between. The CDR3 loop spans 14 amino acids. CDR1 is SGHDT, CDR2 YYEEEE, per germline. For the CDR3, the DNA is TGTGCCAGCAGCTTCCTAGACGGAGAAGAGACCCAGTACTTC. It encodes CASSFLDGEETQYF.

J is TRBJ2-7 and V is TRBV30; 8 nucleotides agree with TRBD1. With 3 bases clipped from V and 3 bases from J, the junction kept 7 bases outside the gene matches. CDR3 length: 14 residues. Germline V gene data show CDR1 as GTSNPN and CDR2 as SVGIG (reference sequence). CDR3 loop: CAWSGTGGIYEQYF. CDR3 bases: TGTGCCTGGAGCGGGACAGGAGGGATCTACGAGCAGTACTTC.

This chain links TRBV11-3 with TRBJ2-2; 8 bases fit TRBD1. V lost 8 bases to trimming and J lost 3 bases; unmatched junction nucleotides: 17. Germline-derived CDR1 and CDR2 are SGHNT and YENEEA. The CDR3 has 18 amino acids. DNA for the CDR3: TGTGCCAGCTCAAACCTGCCCCCGGACAGGGAGGACACCGGGGAGCTGTTTTTT. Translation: CASSNLPPDREDTGELFF.

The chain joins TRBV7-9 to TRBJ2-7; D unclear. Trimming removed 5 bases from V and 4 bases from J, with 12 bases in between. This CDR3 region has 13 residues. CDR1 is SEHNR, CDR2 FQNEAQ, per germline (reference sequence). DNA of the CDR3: TGTGCCAGCAGCCGCTCCCACGTATACGAGCAGTACTTC. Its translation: CASSRSHVYEQYF.

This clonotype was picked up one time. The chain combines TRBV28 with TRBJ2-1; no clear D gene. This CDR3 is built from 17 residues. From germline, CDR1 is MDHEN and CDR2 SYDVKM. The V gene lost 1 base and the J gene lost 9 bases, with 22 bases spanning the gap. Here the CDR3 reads CASSLYGVARVRGEQFF. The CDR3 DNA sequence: TGTGCCAGCAGTTTATATGGTGTAGCAAGGGTCCGTGGTGAGCAGTTCTTC.

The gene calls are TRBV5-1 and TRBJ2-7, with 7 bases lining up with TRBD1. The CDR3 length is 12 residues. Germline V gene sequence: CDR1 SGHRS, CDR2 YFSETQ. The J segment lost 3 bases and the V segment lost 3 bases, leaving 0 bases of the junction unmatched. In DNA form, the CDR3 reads TGCGCCAGCAGCTGGGACAGCTACGAGCAGTACTTC. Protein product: CASSWDSYEQYF.

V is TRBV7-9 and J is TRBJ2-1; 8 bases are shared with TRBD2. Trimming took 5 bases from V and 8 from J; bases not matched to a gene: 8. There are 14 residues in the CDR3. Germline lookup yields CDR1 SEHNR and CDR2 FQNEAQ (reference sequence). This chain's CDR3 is CASSSTGTRDEQFF. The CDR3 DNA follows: TGTGCCAGCAGCAGCACCGGGACTAGGGATGAGCAGTTCTTC.

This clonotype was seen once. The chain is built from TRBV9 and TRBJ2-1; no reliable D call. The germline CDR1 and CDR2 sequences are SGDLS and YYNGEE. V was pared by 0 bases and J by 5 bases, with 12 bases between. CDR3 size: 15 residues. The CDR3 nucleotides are TGTGCCAGCAGCGTAGAGGATCGGGTCCACAATGAGCAGTTCTTC. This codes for CASSVEDRVHNEQFF.

CDR3 residues: CASSQVRQGAKTQYF. CDR3 sequence (DNA): TGTGCCAGCAGCCAAGTGCGACAGGGGGCAAAGACCCAGTACTTC. The rearrangement links TRBV3-1 to TRBJ2-5; 10 nucleotides agree with TRBD1. The V and J ends lost 1 base and 6 bases, in that order; junction bases with no gene match: 5. This CDR3 comprises 15 residues. CDR1 and CDR2 from the germline V gene are LGHDT and YNNKEL (reference sequence).

The CDR3 nucleotides are TGTGCCAGCAGCTTCCGAATTCAAGGTCCCAGCACAGATACGCAGTATTTT. This codes for CASSFRIQGPSTDTQYF. The chain recombines TRBV7-9 with TRBJ2-3; no definite D call. The germline V gene encodes CDR1 SEHNR and CDR2 FQNEAQ (reference sequence). V lost 3 bases to trimming and J lost 0 bases, with 16 bases between them. The CDR3 is 17 amino acids.